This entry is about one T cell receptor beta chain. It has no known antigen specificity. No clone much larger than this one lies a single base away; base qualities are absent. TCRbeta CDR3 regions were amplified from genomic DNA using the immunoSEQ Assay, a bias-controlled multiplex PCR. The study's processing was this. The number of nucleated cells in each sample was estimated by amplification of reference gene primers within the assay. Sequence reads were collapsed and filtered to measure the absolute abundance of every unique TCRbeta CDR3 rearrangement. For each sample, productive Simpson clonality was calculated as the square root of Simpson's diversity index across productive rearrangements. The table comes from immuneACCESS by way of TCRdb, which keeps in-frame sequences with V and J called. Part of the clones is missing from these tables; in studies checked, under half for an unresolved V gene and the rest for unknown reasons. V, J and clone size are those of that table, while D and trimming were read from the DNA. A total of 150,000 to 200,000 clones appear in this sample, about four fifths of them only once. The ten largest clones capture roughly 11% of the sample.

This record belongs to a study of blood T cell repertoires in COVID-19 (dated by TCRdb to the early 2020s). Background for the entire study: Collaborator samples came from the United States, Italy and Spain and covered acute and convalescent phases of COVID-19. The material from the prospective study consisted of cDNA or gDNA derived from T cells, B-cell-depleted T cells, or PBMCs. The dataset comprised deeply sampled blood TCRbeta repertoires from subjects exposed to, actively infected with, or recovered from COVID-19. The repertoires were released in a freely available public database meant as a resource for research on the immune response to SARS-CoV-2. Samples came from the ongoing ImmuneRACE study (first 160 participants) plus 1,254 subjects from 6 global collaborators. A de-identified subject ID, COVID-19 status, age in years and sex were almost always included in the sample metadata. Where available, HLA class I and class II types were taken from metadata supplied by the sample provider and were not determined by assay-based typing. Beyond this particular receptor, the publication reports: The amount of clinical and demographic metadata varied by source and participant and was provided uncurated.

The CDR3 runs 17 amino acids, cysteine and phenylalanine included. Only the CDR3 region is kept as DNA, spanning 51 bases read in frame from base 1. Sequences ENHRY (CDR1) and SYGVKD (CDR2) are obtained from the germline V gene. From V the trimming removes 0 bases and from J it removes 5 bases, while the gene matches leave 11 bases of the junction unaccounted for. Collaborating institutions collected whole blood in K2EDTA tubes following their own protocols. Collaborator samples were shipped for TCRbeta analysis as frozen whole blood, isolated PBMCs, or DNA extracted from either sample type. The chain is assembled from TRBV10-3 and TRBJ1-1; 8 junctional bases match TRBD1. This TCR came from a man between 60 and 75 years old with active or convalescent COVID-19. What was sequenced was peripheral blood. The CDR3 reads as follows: CAISESRTGREDTEAFF. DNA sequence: TGTGCCATCAGTGAGTCGAGGACAGGGAGAGAGGATACTGAAGCTTTCTTT.